This T cell receptor beta chain was captured by sequencing in a study of T cells after posttransplantation cyclophosphamide. Whole-study findings and limits: TRB clonality was highly associated with recipient CMV seropositivity and reactivation.

Concerning this clone: Its antigen is undetermined.

This CDR3 has 18 amino acids. V lost 0 bases and J lost 0; bases outside the gene matches: 7. The germline V gene has CDR1 LNHNV and CDR2 YYDKDF (reference sequence). Method: immunoSEQ multiplex PCR; TCRdb's copy keeps in-frame clones and lacks some. The table records about 22,000 clones, 80% to 90% of them present only once. Sampled 1 year posttransplant, controls received myeloablative marrow transplants, methotrexate and a calcineurin inhibitor. This receptor was taken from a female patient aged 50-65 years who received an allogeneic stem cell transplant from an unrelated donor, was CMV-positive, and had chronic GVHD only. Some T cells may originate from the graft donor. The source material was PBMCs, sampled after an allogeneic stem cell transplant with a calcineurin inhibitor and methotrexate. The chain has TRBV15 and TRBJ2-3, with 9 bases that match TRBD2. CDR3 sequence reads: CATSRDRASGMSTDTQYF. DNA for the CDR3: TGTGCCACCAGCAGAGATAGGGCTAGCGGGATGAGCACAGATACGCAGTATTTT.